This TCR beta chain was identified in a study of T-cell reconstitution after alpha-beta-depleted transplantation in children. This clonotype was counted ten times or more. Molecular barcoding with unique molecular identifiers was used for the TCRbeta library. MiXCR, run by TCRdb on the PCR reads, gives a single entry per CDR3 protein. The sample contains about 230,000 distinct CDR3 sequences, 8% to 10% of which appear only once. The CDR3 length is 14 residues. Trimming stripped 2 bases from V and 5 bases from J, with 10 bases between. The germline V gene encodes CDR1 KGHSH and CDR2 LQKENI. The sample consisted of PBMCs from the stem cell graft donor, taken from the stem cell graft. This receptor was identified in a human donor who donated a stem cell graft to a child with acute lymphoblastic leukemia. The chain employs TRBV18 and TRBJ2-1; D ambiguous. CDR3 loop: CASSPFQQDNEQFF. As DNA, the CDR3 is TGTGCCAGCTCACCATTCCAGCAAGACAATGAGCAGTTCTTC.